One and the same sample provided the 15 T cell receptor beta chains below, sequenced in a study of graft-versus-host responses after intestinal transplantation. Their specific antigens are unknown. Produced via immunoSEQ multiplex PCR; TCRdb's table is partial and in-frame only. The sample carries around 110,000 clones, 90% recorded once. Sequenced material: unstimulated CD4+ T cells sorted from spleen or lymph node cells, taken before intestinal transplant. All receptors derive from a human donor who received an intestinal transplant.

This chain uses TRBV27 with TRBJ1-1, with TRBD1 matching over 7 bases. Germline CDR1 reads MNHEY; CDR2 reads SMNVEV (reference sequence). The CDR3 is 13 residues long. After removal of 1 base from V and 4 bases from J, the junction contained 0 bases not matched to a gene. The CDR3 spells CASSLYRGTEAFF. The CDR3 DNA is TGTGCCAGCAGTTTATACAGGGGCACTGAAGCTTTCTTT.

The chain links TRBV5-1 to TRBJ1-2; TRBD1 agrees at 8 bases. Trimming took 0 bases from V and 3 from J; bases not matched to a gene: 4. CDR1 and CDR2 from the germline V gene are SGHRS and YFSETQ. The CDR3 is 15 amino acids. This chain's CDR3 is CASSLGTGYYYGYTF. CDR3 in DNA: TGCGCCAGCAGCTTGGGGACAGGGTATTACTATGGCTACACCTTC.

The V gene is TRBV19, the J gene TRBJ2-3, with D unresolved. The germline V and J ends were trimmed by 8 bases and 1 base, with 10 bases remaining between them. This CDR3 region has 13 residues. Germline CDR1 reads LNHDA; CDR2 reads SQIVND (reference sequence). CDR3 in amino acids: CASRSVGTDTQYF. DNA for the CDR3: TGTGCCAGTCGCTCGGTGGGCACAGATACGCAGTATTTT.

The chain carries TRBV10-3 and TRBJ2-7, with D maybe TRBD2 (6 bases). Trimming left V 0 bases short and J 0 bases short, with 9 bases between. The CDR3 is 15 amino acids. Germline values: CDR1 ENHRY, CDR2 SYGVKD. The CDR3: CAISESVGGSYEQYF. The DNA for the CDR3 is TGTGCCATCAGTGAGTCGGTGGGGGGCTCCTACGAGCAGTACTTC.

The V and J genes are TRBV9 and TRBJ2-7; tentatively, D is TRBD2 (5 bases). V gave up 4 bases and J gave up 2 bases, with 16 bases separating them. The length of the CDR3 is 15 residues. The germline gives CDR1 SGDLS, CDR2 YYNGEE. The CDR3 reads CASSTDEGETYEQYF. The CDR3 DNA reads as TGTGCCAGCAGCACAGACGAGGGAGAGACCTACGAGCAGTACTTC. Filled out from reference TRBV9 and TRBJ2-7, the complete variable domain reads DSGVTQTPKHLITATGQRVTLRCSPRSGDLSVYWYQQSLDQGLQFLIQYYNGEERAKGNILERFSAQQFPDLHSELNLSSLELGDSALYFCASSTDEGETYEQYFGPGTRLTVT.

The J gene is TRBJ2-6, the V gene TRBV5-4; 11 bases match TRBD1. Germline V gene data show CDR1 as SGHNT and CDR2 as YYREEE (reference sequence). The CDR3 length is 17 residues. V dropped 7 bases and J dropped 0; count of bases not matched to a gene: 6. The CDR3 is CASGRGQGDSGANVLTF. The CDR3 DNA reads as TGTGCCAGCGGGCGGGGACAGGGGGACTCTGGGGCCAACGTCCTGACTTTC. Supplemented by reference TRBV5-4 and TRBJ2-6, the full variable domain reads ETGVTQSPTHLIKTRGQQVTLRCSSQSGHNTVSWYQQALGQGPQFIFQYYREEENGRGNFPPRFSGLQFPNYSSELNVNALELDDSALYLCASGRGQGDSGANVLTFGAGSRLTVL.

This sequence joins TRBV11-2 and TRBJ1-4; TRBD1 agrees at 10 bases. Germline CDR1 reads SGHAT; CDR2 reads FQNNGV. The V and J ends lost 5 bases and 7 bases, in that order; junction bases with no gene match: 13. This CDR3 region has 17 residues. CDR3 loop: CASSTRDRGREGEKLFF. In DNA, the CDR3 is TGTGCCAGCAGCACACGGGACAGGGGTCGAGAGGGTGAAAAACTGTTTTTT.

This chain links TRBV5-1 with TRBJ1-6, with 9 bases that match TRBD1. The germline V gene has CDR1 SGHRS and CDR2 YFSETQ. Losses at the gene ends were 0 bases for V and 7 bases for J; bases not matched to a gene: 8. The CDR3 has 17 amino acids. CDR3 protein: CASSLGGSGTGNSPLHF. The CDR3 DNA sequence: TGCGCCAGCAGCTTGGGCGGGTCCGGGACAGGGAATTCACCCCTCCACTTT.

V usage is TRBV7-8 and J usage is TRBJ1-3, with D uncertain. V lost 5 bases and J lost 2, with 22 bases in between. The germline V gene has CDR1 SGHVS and CDR2 FQNEAQ. There are 18 residues in the CDR3. The chain's CDR3 is CASSPTAFGQAAGNTIYF. DNA of the CDR3: TGTGCCAGCAGCCCGACGGCTTTTGGGCAAGCGGCTGGAAACACCATATATTTT.

The V and J genes are TRBV18 and TRBJ2-5; 8 bases agree with TRBD1. V lost 2 bases to trimming and J lost 4 bases; unmatched junction nucleotides: 6. Germline-derived CDR1 and CDR2 are KGHSH and LQKENI. The CDR3 runs to 15 residues. CDR3 sequence: CASSPGQGGLETQYF. The CDR3 DNA is TGTGCCAGCTCACCAGGACAGGGCGGGTTAGAGACCCAGTACTTC.

The chain carries TRBV9 and TRBJ2-3, with D possibly TRBD2 on 5 matching bases. The V gene's germline CDR1 is SGDLS and CDR2 YYNGEE. This CDR3 is 15 amino acids long. V lost 7 bases, J lost 0 bases, and 15 bases lay in between. The CDR3 coding sequence is TGTGCCAGCGGTCCCCAGCGGACTAGCACAGATACGCAGTATTTT. Its protein is CASGPQRTSTDTQYF.

The J gene is TRBJ2-1, the V gene TRBV11-2; 12 nucleotides match TRBD2. V shed 1 base, J shed 2 bases, and the junction held 6 bases outside the gene matches. This CDR3 comprises 18 residues. Germline V lookup: CDR1 SGHAT, CDR2 FQNNGV. CDR3 in DNA: TGTGCCAGCAGCTTAGGGGGGACTAGCGGGTCAGCCTACAATGAGCAGTTCTTC. It yields the protein CASSLGGTSGSAYNEQFF.

V and J are TRBV18 and TRBJ2-2; no clear D. There are 14 residues in the CDR3. Trimming removed 2 bases at V and 1 base at J, with 5 bases between. CDR1 is KGHSH, CDR2 LQKENI, per germline. CDR3 sequence reads: CASSPGRNTGELFF. The CDR3, as DNA: TGTGCCAGCTCACCAGGGCGGAACACCGGGGAGCTGTTTTTT.

This clone has just one count. V gene TRBV28 combines with J gene TRBJ2-2, with TRBD2 identical over 8 bases. This CDR3 comprises 16 residues. The germline gives CDR1 MDHEN, CDR2 SYDVKM. Trimming took 3 bases from V and 3 from J; bases not matched to a gene: 6. CDR3 loop: CASSFFGGRYTGELFF. In nucleotides, the CDR3 is TGTGCCAGCAGTTTTTTCGGCGGGAGGTACACCGGGGAGCTGTTTTTT. The variable domain in full, with the rest retrieved from reference TRBV28 and TRBJ2-2, is DVKVTQSSRYLVKRTGEKVFLECVQDMDHENMFWYRQDPGLGLRLIYFSYDVKMKEKGDIPEGYSVSREKKERFSLILESASTNQTSMYLCASSFFGGRYTGELFFGEGSRLTVL.

This clone has only a few counts. J is TRBJ1-5 and V is TRBV30; no reliable D call. Deletions cut 4 bases from V and 4 bases from J, with 17 bases between. Germline assignment: CDR1 GTSNPN and CDR2 SVGIG (reference sequence). The length of the CDR3 is 15 residues. The CDR3 is CAWNPPGILNQPQHF. CDR3 DNA sequence: TGTGCCTGGAACCCCCCGGGGATTCTAAATCAGCCCCAGCATTTT. Full variable domain (outside the CDR3, taken from reference TRBV30 and TRBJ1-5): SQTIHQWPATLVQPVGSPLSLECTVEGTSNPNLYWYRQAAGRGLQLLFYSVGIGQISSEVPQNLSASRPQDRQFILSSKKLLLSDSGFYLCAWNPPGILNQPQHFGDGTRLSIL.